The 17 T cell receptor beta chains in this list originate from one sample, sequenced in a study of blood T cell repertoires in COVID-19. Profiling relied on immunoSEQ multiplex PCR, and the TCRdb table lists in-frame clones only, not all of them. Of approximately 480,000 clones listed, roughly 89% were seen once; the top ten hold 0.75% to 0.9%. The source material was peripheral blood. All receptors come from a man aged 18 to 29 with COVID-19, enrolled during active disease.

This clone was detected only a few times. The gene calls are TRBV4-1 and TRBJ2-2; 11 bases align to TRBD2. V shed 4 bases and J 4 bases; nucleotides not matched to a gene: 5. CDR1 is MGHRA and CDR2 is YSYEKL in the germline V gene. The CDR3 runs 16 residues. DNA of the CDR3: TGCGCCAGCAGCCGTCTAGCGGGGGGTTTCACCGGGGAGCTGTTTTTT. Its translation: CASSRLAGGFTGELFF.

The CDR3 reads CASQPGLGYGYTF. The CDR3 DNA sequence: TGTGCCAGCCAGCCAGGTCTCGGCTATGGCTACACCTTC. The chain has TRBV25-1 and TRBJ1-2; no clear D gene. V was trimmed by 8 bases and J by 4 bases, leaving 14 bases between them. In germline, CDR1 is MGHDK, CDR2 SYGVNS. There are 13 residues in the CDR3.

The V call is TRBV5-1, the J call TRBJ2-2, with D unclear. The CDR3 is made up of 16 amino acids. Trimming shortened V by 3 bases and J by 7 bases, and 19 bases separated the two germline ends. The germline V gene has CDR1 SGHRS and CDR2 YFSETQ. CDR3 amino acids: CASSSGYQGRGGELFF. The CDR3 coding sequence is TGCGCCAGCAGCTCCGGATACCAAGGAAGAGGCGGGGAGCTGTTTTTT.

V usage is TRBV2 and J usage is TRBJ2-2; unclear D gene. Trimming removed 1 base at V and 4 bases at J, with 13 bases between. The V gene's germline CDR1 is SNHLY and CDR2 FYNNEI. The CDR3 covers 16 residues. The CDR3 DNA is TGTGCCAGCAGTGAAGGCAGGAAGCACGGCACCGGGGAGCTGTTTTTT. Amino acid sequence: CASSEGRKHGTGELFF.

This chain joins TRBV5-4 and TRBJ2-2; 10 positions match TRBD2. Trimming cost V 4 bases and J 1 base; bases outside gene matches: 13. The CDR3 spans 19 residues. CDR1 and CDR2 from the germline V gene are SGHNT and YYREEE (reference sequence). As DNA, the CDR3 is TGTGCCAGCAGCCGAGGACTAGCGGAGGAAATTTTGAACACCGGGGAGCTGTTTTTT. The encoded protein is CASSRGLAEEILNTGELFF. The whole variable domain, filled in from reference TRBV5-4 and TRBJ2-2, reads ETGVTQSPTHLIKTRGQQVTLRCSSQSGHNTVSWYQQALGQGPQFIFQYYREEENGRGNFPPRFSGLQFPNYSSELNVNALELDDSALYLCASSRGLAEEILNTGELFFGEGSRLTVL.

The J gene is TRBJ1-4, the V gene TRBV6-5; D call uncertain. The V end was cut by 0 bases, the J end by 7 bases, with 12 bases between. The CDR3 contains 15 residues. Germline values: CDR1 MNHEY, CDR2 SVGAGI. CDR3 in DNA: TGTGCCAGCAGTTACTCGAGAGGGAGCGGTGAAAAACTGTTTTTT. It translates to CASSYSRGSGEKLFF.

This sequence joins TRBV19 and TRBJ1-1, with TRBD1 as a possible D gene (5 bases). Germline V CDR1 and CDR2: LNHDA, SQIVND (reference sequence). Trimming removed 7 bases from V and 1 base from J, with 22 bases in between. The CDR3 is 17 residues long. The CDR3 DNA reads TGTGCCAGTATCGGCAGGGACTTTGGAAGGGAGAACACTGAAGCTTTCTTT. The encoded protein is CASIGRDFGRENTEAFF.

The rearrangement uses TRBV5-5 and TRBJ2-5; TRBD1 agrees at 9 bases. V trimming: 4 bases; J trimming: 5 bases; junction bases outside the gene matches: 15. The CDR3 totals 17 residues. The germline gives CDR1 SGHKS, CDR2 YYEKEE (reference sequence). CDR3 sequence (DNA): TGTGCCAGCAGCGTACGAGCCCCGGGACAGGGACGGGAGACCCAGTACTTC. It translates to CASSVRAPGQGRETQYF.

CDR3 coding DNA: TGTGCCAGTAGTTCCGGACAGGGTGGAGAACTGTTTTTT. Encoded protein: CASSSGQGGELFF. The chain couples TRBV19 to TRBJ1-4; 8 bases match TRBD1. The germline gives CDR1 LNHDA, CDR2 SQIVND (reference sequence). With V trimmed by 5 bases and J by 12 bases, 8 bases remained unmatched. The length of the CDR3 is 13 residues. The variable domain in full, with the rest retrieved from reference TRBV19 and TRBJ1-4, is DGGITQSPKYLFRKEGQNVTLSCEQNLNHDAMYWYRQDPGQGLRLIYYSQIVNDFQKGDIAEGYSVSREKKESFPLTVTSAQKNPTAFYLCASSSGQGGELFFGSGTQLSVL.

The chain is built from TRBV2 and TRBJ2-6; the match to TRBD1 covers 9 bases. CDR1 is SNHLY, CDR2 FYNNEI, per germline. The CDR3 spans 15 residues. After removal of 8 bases from V and 0 bases from J, the junction contained 2 bases not matched to a gene. The CDR3 DNA reads as TGTGCCAGCCGGACAGGGGACTCTGGGGCCAACGTCCTGACTTTC. Its protein is CASRTGDSGANVLTF.

The chain carries TRBV7-9 and TRBJ2-2, with 9 bases matching TRBD1. V trimming: 5 bases; J trimming: 6 bases; junction bases outside the gene matches: 13. CDR3 size: 17 residues. Germline CDR1 is SEHNR and CDR2 is FQNEAQ (reference sequence). CDR3 bases: TGTGCCAGCAGCCTATATCGAACAGGGGGCAGATCCGGGGAGCTGTTTTTT. Its protein is CASSLYRTGGRSGELFF.

The rearrangement uses TRBV7-9 and TRBJ1-2; D not certain. The V gene's germline CDR1 is SEHNR and CDR2 FQNEAQ (reference sequence). V shed 2 bases and J shed 8 bases, with 21 bases lying between them. This CDR3 region has 16 residues. Here the CDR3 DNA reads TGTGCCAGCAGCTTACGGGAGGAGGACTTACTCAAAGGCTACACCTTC. Its translation is CASSLREEDLLKGYTF.

The chain joins TRBV7-2 to TRBJ2-5; 7 nucleotides line up with TRBD2. The CDR3 runs to 13 residues. Germline V gives CDR1 SGHTA, CDR2 FQGNSA. The V and J ends lost 3 bases and 5 bases, in that order; junction bases with no gene match: 3. The DNA of the CDR3 is TGTGCCAGCAGCTTGGCACTAGCGGAGACCCAGTACTTC. Its translation is CASSLALAETQYF.

This chain links TRBV2 with TRBJ2-3, with 8 bases aligning to TRBD2. The V segment lost 6 bases and the J segment 4 bases; nucleotides outside the gene matches: 15. The CDR3 sequence is 17 residues long. CDR1 SNHLY and CDR2 FYNNEI come from the germline V gene. In nucleotides, the CDR3 is TGTGCCAGCAGAGTCGCGGTAGGGCTAGCGGGCTCAGATACGCAGTATTTT. Translation: CASRVAVGLAGSDTQYF. Variable domain in full (rest from reference TRBV2 and TRBJ2-3): EPEVTQTPSHQVTQMGQEVILRCVPISNHLYFYWYRQILGQKVEFLVSFYNNEISEKSEIFDDQFSVERPDGSNFTLKIRSTKLEDSAMYFCASRVAVGLAGSDTQYFGPGTRLTVL.

The chain couples TRBV5-1 to TRBJ1-1, with 11 bases lining up with TRBD1. Per the germline V gene, CDR1 is SGHRS and CDR2 is YFSETQ. After removal of 4 bases from V and 4 bases from J, the junction contained 9 bases not matched to a gene. The CDR3 is 16 residues long. The CDR3 nucleotides read TGCGCCAGCAGCCTGACCCGGGACAGGGGGTCCACTGAAGCTTTCTTT. It is translated as CASSLTRDRGSTEAFF.

The J gene is TRBJ2-2, the V gene TRBV3-1 (or the pseudogene TRBV3-2); D remains unclear. CDR1 and CDR2 (germline): LGHDT, YNNKEL (reference sequence). The CDR3 consists of 14 residues. Trimming removed 4 bases from V and 3 bases from J, with 9 bases in between. The CDR3 DNA sequence: TGTGCCAGCAGCCCGAGACTTTACACCGGGGAGCTGTTTTTT. Encoded protein: CASSPRLYTGELFF.

This rearrangement joins TRBV2 to TRBJ2-7, with 7 bases that match TRBD2. The CDR3 loop spans 14 amino acids. V was clipped by 2 bases and J by 7 bases; unmatched bases: 8. The germline gives CDR1 SNHLY, CDR2 FYNNEI. The CDR3 loop reads CASSETGGWREQYF. The DNA of the CDR3 is TGTGCCAGCAGTGAAACCGGGGGGTGGAGGGAGCAGTACTTC.